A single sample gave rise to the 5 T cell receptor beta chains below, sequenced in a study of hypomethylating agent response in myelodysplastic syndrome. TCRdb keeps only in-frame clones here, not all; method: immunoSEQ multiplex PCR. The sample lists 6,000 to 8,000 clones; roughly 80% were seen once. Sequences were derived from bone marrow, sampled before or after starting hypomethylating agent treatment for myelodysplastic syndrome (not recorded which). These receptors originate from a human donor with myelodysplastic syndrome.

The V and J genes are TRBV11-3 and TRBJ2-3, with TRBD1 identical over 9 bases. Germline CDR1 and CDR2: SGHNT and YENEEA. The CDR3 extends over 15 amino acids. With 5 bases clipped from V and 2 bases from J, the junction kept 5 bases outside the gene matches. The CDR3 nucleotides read TGTGCCAGCAGCACCGGACAGGGGTACACAGATACGCAGTATTTT. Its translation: CASSTGQGYTDTQYF. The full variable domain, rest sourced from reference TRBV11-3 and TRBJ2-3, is EAGVVQSPRYKIIEKKQPVAFWCNPISGHNTLYWYLQNLGQGPELLIRYENEEAVDDSQLPKDRFSAERLKGVDSTLKIQPAELGDSAVYLCASSTGQGYTDTQYFGPGTRLTVL.

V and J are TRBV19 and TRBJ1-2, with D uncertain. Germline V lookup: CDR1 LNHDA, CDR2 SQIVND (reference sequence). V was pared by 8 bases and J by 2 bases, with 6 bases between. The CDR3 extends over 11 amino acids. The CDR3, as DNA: TGTGCCAGTGTAGACAACTATGGCTACACCTTC. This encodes CASVDNYGYTF.

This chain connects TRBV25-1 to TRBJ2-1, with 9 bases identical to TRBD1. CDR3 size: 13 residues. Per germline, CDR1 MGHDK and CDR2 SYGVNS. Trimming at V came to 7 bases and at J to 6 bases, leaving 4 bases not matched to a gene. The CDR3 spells CASIGTGTNEQFF. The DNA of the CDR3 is TGTGCCAGCATCGGGACAGGGACCAATGAGCAGTTCTTC.

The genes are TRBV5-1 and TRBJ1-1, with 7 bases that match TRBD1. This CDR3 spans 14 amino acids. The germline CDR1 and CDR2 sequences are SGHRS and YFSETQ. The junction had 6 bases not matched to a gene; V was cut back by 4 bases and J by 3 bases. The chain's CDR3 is CASSQTGDDTEAFF. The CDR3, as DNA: TGCGCCAGCAGCCAAACAGGGGATGACACTGAAGCTTTCTTT.

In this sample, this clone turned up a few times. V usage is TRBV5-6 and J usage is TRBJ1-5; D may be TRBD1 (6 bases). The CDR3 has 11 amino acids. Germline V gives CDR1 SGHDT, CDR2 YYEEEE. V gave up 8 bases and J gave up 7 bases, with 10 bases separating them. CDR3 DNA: TGTGCCAGACAGGGTAGCCAGCCCCAGCATTTT. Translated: CARQGSQPQHF.